A selection of T cell receptor beta chains follows, all from one sample in a study of T-cell reconstitution after alpha-beta-depleted transplantation in children. MiXCR, applied by TCRdb to the PCR reads, yields one record per CDR3 protein. Among a few hundred thousand distinct CDR3 sequences listed, 11% were seen once. The source material was peripheral blood, sampled 180 days after TCRalphabeta/CD19-depleted stem cell transplant. Receptor source: a male patient aged 2 to 9 who had a stem cell transplant for chronic granulomatous disease, so the T cells may come from the graft donor. Each CDR3 is given without its conserved first and last residue.

j_call v_call cdr3_aa
TRBJ1-2 TRBV29-1 SVGVGAAD
TRBJ2-5 TRBV5-1 ASSLSGGRETQY
TRBJ2-3 TRBV6-2/TRBV6-3 ASSSTERLAGGDTQY
TRBJ2-2 TRBV28 ASKSPTGELF
TRBJ2-5 TRBV29-1 SVIRGGETQY
TRBJ2-1 TRBV20-1 SANRGDPNNEQF
TRBJ2-1 TRBV3-1 ASSLQSRDRTDEQF
TRBJ2-3 TRBV12-3/TRBV12-4 ASSLGLAGHTDTQY
TRBJ2-7 TRBV7-3 ASSLAWEGQGYEQY
TRBJ2-5 TRBV12-3/TRBV12-4 ASTQGKETQY
TRBJ2-7 TRBV12-3/TRBV12-4 ASSFHGEYEQY
TRBJ2-6 TRBV5-1 ASSLFGTGGSGANVLT
TRBJ2-2 TRBV12-3/TRBV12-4 ASSWQGAGELF
TRBJ1-2 TRBV9 ATKRGSYGYT
TRBJ2-1 TRBV29-1 SVERGEQGVHNEQF
TRBJ2-5 TRBV10-2 ASSGGLAGGETQY
TRBJ2-1 TRBV23-1 ASSQSAASRENEQF
TRBJ1-1 TRBV20-1 SAQDGNTEAF
TRBJ2-1 TRBV19 ASSPYSRATYNEQF
TRBJ2-2 TRBV4-2 ASSHFTGELF
TRBJ2-3 TRBV2 ASSVLGTRTDTQY
TRBJ1-1 TRBV5-6 ASSAGRRNTEAF
TRBJ2-4 TRBV4-2 ASSQDGIIQY
TRBJ2-3 TRBV12-3/TRBV12-4 ASSLALASAKWADTQY
TRBJ2-1 TRBV27 ASSTTRDRGPGEF
TRBJ2-1 TRBV7-2 ASSLARVVQF
TRBJ1-1 TRBV29-1 SVEGGHRGLGTEAF
TRBJ1-6 TRBV4-3 ASSQVWDIPNSPLH
TRBJ2-5 TRBV5-1 ASSLVRATGEETQY
TRBJ2-7 TRBV12-3/TRBV12-4 ASSLGGHAGTYEQY
TRBJ2-7 TRBV20-1 SAGRYDEQY
TRBJ2-1 TRBV6-2/TRBV6-3 ASSPLGLLYNEQF
TRBJ2-5 TRBV13 ASSLNPREETQY
TRBJ2-1 TRBV7-2 ASRPWGGVDEQF
TRBJ2-7 TRBV7-2 ASSLALQTYEQY
TRBJ2-3 TRBV9 ASSGLGAELSSSTDTQY
TRBJ2-7 TRBV12-3/TRBV12-4 ASSVPGQGHHEQY
TRBJ2-1 TRBV6-1 ASSSMPLIYNEQF
TRBJ2-3 TRBV3-1 ASSQVGQTTDTQY
TRBJ2-5 TRBV6-2/TRBV6-3 ASSYQSSGTQY
TRBJ1-6 TRBV5-1 ASSDDRGTYNSPLH
TRBJ1-1 TRBV18 ASSPGWQPNTEAF
TRBJ2-2 TRBV6-5 ASSYADGVSFRGELF
TRBJ2-7 TRBV30 AWSDRPGDEQY
TRBJ2-5 TRBV20-1 SAPQLGAQETQY
TRBJ1-5 TRBV19 ASRGNGIDDQPQH
TRBJ2-2 TRBV7-9 ASTLGGGWTGELF
TRBJ2-3 TRBV7-2 ASGRGVGDTQY
TRBJ1-2 TRBV12-3/TRBV12-4 ASSRTIPYGYT
TRBJ2-2 TRBV29-1 SAGPLAGVTGELF
TRBJ1-1 TRBV29-1 SVWPAAGSNTEAF
TRBJ2-1 TRBV18 ASSPPGRDGTAQF
TRBJ2-2 TRBV12-3/TRBV12-4 ASRTKTGANTGELF
TRBJ2-7 TRBV12-3/TRBV12-4 ASSFRRSSYEQY
TRBJ2-3 TRBV29-1 SVGGLAGPRDTQY
TRBJ2-3 TRBV10-3 AIGVFDTDTQY
TRBJ2-3 TRBV7-2 ASSFGLAGFTDTQY
TRBJ2-7 TRBV27 ASSSGGSYEQY